A single sample gave rise to the 17 T cell receptor beta chains below, sequenced in a study of cytomegalovirus exposure and HLA in healthy donors. With 60 Vbeta and 13 Jbeta primers, the PCR was carried out. Generated by immunoSEQ multiplex PCR, the TCRdb table keeps only in-frame clones and is missing some. The table shows about 130,000 clones, with 83% occurring only once. Sequenced material: PBMCs. The receptors originated from a woman aged 35 to 49 in good health and CMV-seropositive.

Here the CDR3 reads CASSANRGDETQYF. CDR3 coding DNA: TGCGCCAGCAGTGCCAACCGGGGGGACGAGACCCAGTACTTC. The V call is TRBV10-1, the J call TRBJ2-5; the match to TRBD2 covers 7 bases. The germline V gene has CDR1 WNHNN and CDR2 SYGVQD (reference sequence). The CDR3 runs to 14 residues. The V gene end was trimmed by 4 bases and the J gene end by 5 bases; junction bases not matched to a gene: 7.

The chain carries TRBV11-2 and TRBJ1-1; 9 bases are shared with TRBD1. Germline assignment: CDR1 SGHAT and CDR2 FQNNGV. The length of the CDR3 is 17 residues. V gave up 3 bases and J gave up 1 base; unmatched junction bases: 9. CDR3 in amino acids: CASSLWPTGGENTEAFF. The CDR3 coding sequence is TGTGCCAGCAGCTTGTGGCCCACAGGGGGCGAGAACACTGAAGCTTTCTTT.

The chain joins TRBV13 to TRBJ2-2; 12 positions agree with TRBD2. Looked up from germline, CDR1 is PRHDT and CDR2 is FYEKMQ (reference sequence). J was trimmed by 0 bases and V by 4 bases; bases with no gene match: 3. This CDR3 has 17 amino acids. The CDR3 coding sequence is TGTGCCAGCAGCTCGGGACTAGCGGGCGCGAACACCGGGGAGCTGTTTTTT. It translates to CASSSGLAGANTGELFF.

The chain carries TRBV1 and TRBJ2-1; the listed D gene, TRBD1, was not tested against the DNA. TRBV1 is a documented pseudogene. The CDR3 sequence is 13 residues long. The CDR3 bases are TGCACCAGCAGCCAAGATAGTCTACAGGCCGGGTTCTTC. Protein sequence: CTSSQDSLQAGFF.

This clone was counted once. V gene TRBV11-3 combines with J gene TRBJ1-2, with 9 bases identical to TRBD1. This CDR3 spans 14 amino acids. The trim removed 5 bases at V and 4 bases at J, leaving 5 bases unmatched. Germline CDR1 is SGHNT and CDR2 is YENEEA. CDR3 loop: CASSRGQGFYGYTF. The CDR3 nucleotides are TGTGCCAGCAGCCGTGGACAGGGGTTCTATGGCTACACCTTC.

The genes are TRBV5-1 and TRBJ2-6, with 8 nucleotides matching TRBD2. The V and J ends lost 5 bases and 0 bases, in that order; junction bases with no gene match: 7. The CDR3 consists of 17 residues. Germline V gives CDR1 SGHRS, CDR2 YFSETQ. Written as DNA, the CDR3 is TGCGCCAGCAGTCGCCTAGCGGGTATCTCTGGGGCCAACGTCCTGACTTTC. Its translation is CASSRLAGISGANVLTF.

V and J are TRBV7-8 and TRBJ2-1; no definite D call. This CDR3 is built from 14 residues. V was shortened by 3 bases and J by 0 bases, with 6 bases between the two germline ends. The germline V gene has CDR1 SGHVS and CDR2 FQNEAQ. CDR3 region: CASSFTVSYNEQFF. CDR3 bases: TGTGCCAGCAGCTTTACAGTCTCCTACAATGAGCAGTTCTTC.

The chain carries TRBV14 and TRBJ1-2; tentative D call: TRBD1 (5 bases). V was trimmed by 1 base and J by 4 bases, leaving 7 bases between them. The CDR3 spans 13 residues. Germline V gene sequence: CDR1 SGHDN, CDR2 FVKESK. The CDR3 nucleotides read TGTGCCAGCAGCCAAGGACAGATCTATGGCTACACCTTC. This gives the protein CASSQGQIYGYTF.

V and J are TRBV19 and TRBJ2-1; no definite D call. Trimming stripped 5 bases from V and 6 bases from J, with 11 bases between. From germline, CDR1 is LNHDA and CDR2 SQIVND (reference sequence). The CDR3 loop spans 13 amino acids. CDR3 region: CASSFRPGNEQFF. As DNA, the CDR3 is TGTGCCAGTAGTTTCCGCCCCGGCAATGAGCAGTTCTTC.

This clone has a single count. This sequence joins TRBV6-5 and TRBJ1-5; D might be TRBD1 (6 bases). The CDR3 totals 15 residues. Between the trimmed V and J ends, which lost 4 bases and 0 bases, there was a span of 10 bases. Per germline, CDR1 MNHEY and CDR2 SVGAGI. CDR3: CASSWKGDSNQPQHF. Here the CDR3 DNA reads TGTGCCAGCAGTTGGAAGGGGGATAGCAATCAGCCCCAGCATTTT.

The chain couples TRBV15 to TRBJ1-5; 7 positions agree with TRBD1. Germline lookup yields CDR1 LNHNV and CDR2 YYDKDF (reference sequence). Losses at the gene ends were 1 base for V and 1 base for J; bases not matched to a gene: 16. There are 20 residues in the CDR3. The DNA of the CDR3 is TGTGCCACCAGCAGAGTCCCCATGGACAGGCCAGCGTTAAGCAATCAGCCCCAGCATTTT. The encoded protein is CATSRVPMDRPALSNQPQHF. The full variable domain, with the rest looked up from reference TRBV15 and TRBJ1-5, is DAMVIQNPRYQVTQFGKPVTLSCSQTLNHNVMYWYQQKSSQAPKLLFHYYDKDFNNEADTPDNFQSRRPNTSFCFLDIRSPGLGDTAMYLCATSRVPMDRPALSNQPQHFGDGTRLSIL.

The rearrangement uses TRBV6-1 and TRBJ2-7, with 9 bases aligning to TRBD1. This CDR3 has 15 residues. V shed 6 bases, J shed 0 bases, and the junction held 6 bases outside the gene matches. The V gene's germline CDR1 is MNHNS and CDR2 SASEGT. DNA for the CDR3: TGTGCCAGCAGAGATAACAGGGGGCTCTCCTACGAGCAGTACTTC. It codes for CASRDNRGLSYEQYF.

CDR3 DNA: TGTGCCATCAGTGAGTTGGCAGGGAATCAGCCCCAGCATTTT. Translated, it gives CAISELAGNQPQHF. The chain carries TRBV10-3 and TRBJ1-5; tentatively, D is TRBD1 (5 bases). Per germline, CDR1 ENHRY and CDR2 SYGVKD. V was shortened by 1 base and J by 4 bases, with 8 bases between the two germline ends. This CDR3 is built from 14 residues.

The rearrangement links TRBV5-5 to TRBJ2-5, with D perhaps TRBD2 (5 bases). CDR1 and CDR2 (germline): SGHKS, YYEKEE (reference sequence). Trimming cost V 1 base and J 6 bases, with 13 bases left between them. The CDR3 contains 14 residues. CDR3 DNA sequence: TGTGCCAGCAGCTTGATTAGAGAGGGAAAGACCCAGTACTTC. Its protein is CASSLIREGKTQYF.

As DNA, the CDR3 is TGTGCCAGCAGTATAAGAGGACAGAGCTATGGCTACACCTTC. It specifies CASSIRGQSYGYTF. The chain combines TRBV27 with TRBJ1-2; D may be TRBD1 (6 bases). This CDR3 comprises 14 residues. Germline CDR1 reads MNHEY; CDR2 reads SMNVEV (reference sequence). Trimming pared 5 bases from V and 4 bases from J, leaving 14 bases between.

This rearrangement joins TRBV10-2 to TRBJ2-2; D is undetermined. Trimming left V 4 bases short and J 1 base short, with 4 bases between. There are 13 residues in the CDR3. The germline gives CDR1 WSHSY, CDR2 SAAADI. CDR3 loop: CASSALNTGELFF. CDR3 bases: TGCGCCAGCAGTGCTTTGAACACCGGGGAGCTGTTTTTT.

This clone has only a few counts. The chain joins TRBV27 to TRBJ2-3, with TRBD2 identical over 8 bases. The CDR3 is 18 residues long. V shed 1 base and J 0 bases; nucleotides not matched to a gene: 9. Germline values: CDR1 MNHEY, CDR2 SMNVEV (reference sequence). The CDR3 coding sequence is TGTGCCAGCAGTTTATGGGGCGGGAGGCGATCTAGCACAGATACGCAGTATTTT. Its translation is CASSLWGGRRSSTDTQYF.